This T cell receptor beta chain was identified in a study of blood T cell repertoires in COVID-19. Generated by immunoSEQ multiplex PCR, the TCRdb table keeps only in-frame clones and is missing some. The sample contains around 25,000 clones, approximately 90% of which appear only once. The source of this sequence is a human donor in a cohort sampled during active COVID-19. Sequencing input: peripheral blood.

CDR3 in DNA: TGTGCCAGCAGCCACTCGACTAGCGGGGCCTACGAGCAGTACTTC. Amino acids: CASSHSTSGAYEQYF. The V and J genes are TRBV4-2 and TRBJ2-7; 11 positions agree with TRBD2. J gave up 2 bases and V 3 bases, and 3 bases lay outside the gene matches. Germline-derived CDR1 and CDR2 are LGHNA and YNFKEQ. The CDR3 runs 15 residues.